This T cell receptor (beta chain) was recovered during a study of T cell responses to AZD1222 COVID-19 vaccine. Notes on the study in general: Spike-specific TCR depth and breadth grew after two AZD1222 doses. White British ancestry dominated among donors, who included more females, and clonal diversity was possibly underestimated. Mapped onto spike, vaccine-associated CD4 TCRs spanned it and were dominant at 160-218 and 743-854.

Assay used: immunoSEQ multiplex PCR; TCRdb lists only in-frame clones, some missing. The data contain nearly 110,000 clones, approximately 90% of them singletons. In the case of this clone: Its antigen is still unknown.

The CDR3 runs 13 residues. The V segment lost 7 bases and the J segment 3 bases; nucleotides outside the gene matches: 8. Germline loops: CDR1 GTSNPN, CDR2 SVGIG (reference sequence). Sequenced here: peripheral blood, sampled on day 0 of AZD1222 vaccination. The chain has TRBV30 and TRBJ1-2; the match to TRBD1 covers 7 bases. The TCR comes from an adult in good health. The CDR3 sequence is CAYYRQGHYGYTF. The CDR3 DNA reads TGTGCCTACTATAGACAGGGCCACTATGGCTACACCTTC. Complete variable domain (other parts from reference TRBV30 and TRBJ1-2): SQTIHQWPATLVQPVGSPLSLECTVEGTSNPNLYWYRQAAGRGLQLLFYSVGIGQISSEVPQNLSASRPQDRQFILSSKKLLLSDSGFYLCAYYRQGHYGYTFGSGTRLTVV.